The 25 T cell receptor beta chains given below trace back to one sample, sequenced in a study of blood T cell repertoires in COVID-19. The data were produced by immunoSEQ multiplex PCR, yet TCRdb's version contains in-frame clones alone and is incomplete. The table has around 250,000 clones, 80% to 90% seen once. Input material: PBMCs or T cells enriched from blood (not recorded which). Receptor source: a woman between 50 and 59 years old who had recovered from COVID-19.

The chain uses TRBV12-3 or TRBV12-4 and TRBJ2-3; no firm D call. Trimming removed 6 bases from V and 2 bases from J, with 9 bases in between. The CDR3 contains 13 residues. The DNA for the CDR3 is TGTGCCAGCAGCAACCCACACACAGATACGCAGTATTTT. Residues: CASSNPHTDTQYF.

V usage is TRBV7-2 and J usage is TRBJ1-6; D is ambiguous. The ends were cut back, 4 bases at V and 0 bases at J, with 16 bases in the middle. There are 18 residues in the CDR3. CDR1 is SGHTA and CDR2 is FQGNSA in the germline V gene. The CDR3 loop is CASSSPAAARSYNSPLHF. DNA of the CDR3: TGTGCCAGCAGCTCCCCTGCAGCGGCTCGCTCCTATAATTCACCCCTCCACTTT. The full variable domain, in which reference TRBV7-2 and TRBJ1-6 provide the parts outside the CDR3, is GAGVSQSPSNKVTEKGKDVELRCDPISGHTALYWYRQSLGQGLEFLIYFQGNSAPDKSGLPSDRFSAERTGGSVSTLTIQRTQQEDSAVYLCASSSPAAARSYNSPLHFGNGTRLTVT.

The gene calls are TRBV6-5 and TRBJ1-1; the D gene is possibly TRBD1 (5 bases). The CDR3 length is 10 residues. Deletions cut 5 bases from V and 10 bases from J, with 8 bases between. Germline values: CDR1 MNHEY, CDR2 SVGAGI. CDR3 nucleotide sequence: TGTGCCAGCAGTCAGGGTTCAGCTTTCTTT. Its protein is CASSQGSAFF.

This chain joins TRBV28 and TRBJ2-1; 9 nucleotides match TRBD2. Per the germline V gene, CDR1 is MDHEN and CDR2 is SYDVKM. This CDR3 has 12 residues. The V and J ends lost 7 bases and 15 bases, in that order; junction bases with no gene match: 10. In DNA form, the CDR3 reads TGTGCCAGCATCGGTGGGGGACTAGCTCCGTTCTTC. Protein product: CASIGGGLAPFF.

The genes are TRBV28 and TRBJ2-1, with D perhaps TRBD2 (5 bases). There are 16 residues in the CDR3. Germline CDR1 is MDHEN and CDR2 is SYDVKM. Trimming pared 3 bases from V and 5 bases from J, leaving 17 bases between. The CDR3 here is CASSFGIATYHNEQFF. CDR3 DNA: TGTGCCAGCAGTTTTGGAATAGCGACCTATCACAATGAGCAGTTCTTC.

This clone was recorded once. The chain employs TRBV29-1 and TRBJ1-3; no definite D call. Germline assignment: CDR1 SQVTM and CDR2 ANQGSEA. The CDR3 loop spans 11 amino acids. The CDR3 coding sequence is TGCGCGTACAGCTCTGGAAACACCATATATTTT. Protein sequence: CAYSSGNTIYF.

The V and J genes are TRBV24-1 and TRBJ2-3, with D maybe TRBD2 (6 bases). This CDR3 contains 15 residues. Per germline, CDR1 KGHDR and CDR2 SFDVKD. Trimming cost V 2 bases and J 1 base, with 9 bases left between them. CDR3: CATSDWREGTDTQYF. DNA of the CDR3: TGTGCCACCAGTGATTGGAGGGAGGGCACAGATACGCAGTATTTT.

The chain employs TRBV3-1 (or the pseudogene TRBV3-2) and TRBJ1-2; D is uncertain. The CDR3 runs to 14 residues. Trimming removed 3 bases from V and 4 bases from J, with 12 bases in between. Germline V lookup: CDR1 LGHDT, CDR2 YNNKEL (reference sequence). The CDR3 sequence: CASSHPSAGYGYTF. For the CDR3, the DNA is TGTGCCAGCAGCCATCCGTCCGCGGGCTATGGCTACACCTTC.

The chain combines TRBV19 with TRBJ1-5; no clear D. This CDR3 is built from 13 residues. Germline V gene sequence: CDR1 LNHDA, CDR2 SQIVND (reference sequence). Trimming stripped 6 bases from V and 4 bases from J, with 10 bases between. The CDR3 reads CASRLEWNQPQHF. The CDR3 nucleotides read TGTGCCAGTAGGCTGGAGTGGAATCAGCCCCAGCATTTT.

This clone was recorded only once. V and J are TRBV25-1 and TRBJ2-2; 13 bases line up with TRBD2. There are 18 residues in the CDR3. Germline CDR1 is MGHDK and CDR2 is SYGVNS. J lost 1 base, V lost 1 base, and 3 bases had no gene match. CDR3 nucleotide sequence: TGTGCCAGCAGTGAATCCACTAGCGGGAGGGGGAACACCGGGGAGCTGTTTTTT. Translation: CASSESTSGRGNTGELFF.

The chain joins TRBV28 to TRBJ2-7, with 9 bases lining up with TRBD2. Germline CDR1 MDHEN, CDR2 SYDVKM. Trimming took 6 bases from V and 3 from J; bases not matched to a gene: 9. The CDR3 loop spans 15 amino acids. The CDR3 spells CASSPAGTSFYEQYF. CDR3 in DNA: TGTGCCAGCAGCCCCGCCGGGACTAGCTTCTACGAGCAGTACTTC.

V usage is TRBV9 and J usage is TRBJ1-3; no definite D call. Trimming removed 0 bases from V and 4 bases from J, with 5 bases in between. CDR1 SGDLS and CDR2 YYNGEE come from the germline V gene. The CDR3 is 13 amino acids. DNA of the CDR3: TGTGCCAGCAGCGTAGTACTAGGAAACACCATATATTTT. Protein product: CASSVVLGNTIYF.

The chain employs TRBV4-1 and TRBJ1-2; TRBD1 matches 9 bases. Germline V lookup: CDR1 MGHRA, CDR2 YSYEKL. This CDR3 spans 18 amino acids. Trimming cost V 1 base and J 5 bases; bases outside gene matches: 14. CDR3 nucleotides: TGCGCCAGCAGCCAAGTACTATCCCACAGGGGGCGCAATTATGGCTACACCTTC. This codes for CASSQVLSHRGRNYGYTF.

This chain joins TRBV7-8 and TRBJ2-7; the D is unclear. Trimming cost V 1 base and J 3 bases, with 13 bases left between them. From germline, CDR1 is SGHVS and CDR2 FQNEAQ. The CDR3 is 15 amino acids. As DNA, the CDR3 is TGTGCCAGCAGCTTAGGGCATGAAACCATCTACGAGCAGTACTTC. It encodes CASSLGHETIYEQYF.

CDR3 in amino acids: CSVVGDSAKQFF. The CDR3 DNA sequence: TGCAGCGTTGTGGGGGACAGTGCAAAGCAGTTCTTC. The chain employs TRBV29-1 and TRBJ2-1; TRBD1 agrees at 7 bases. CDR1 SQVTM and CDR2 ANQGSEA come from the germline V gene. V shed 4 bases and J 11 bases; nucleotides not matched to a gene: 8. This CDR3 is built from 12 residues.

The V and J genes are TRBV2 and TRBJ2-1; TRBD2 matches 8 bases. Trimming removed 7 bases from V and 2 bases from J; junction bases left unmatched: 4. This CDR3 has 14 residues. From germline, CDR1 is SNHLY and CDR2 FYNNEI. CDR3 nucleotide sequence: TGTGCCAGCAAACTAGCGGAGGCCTACAATGAGCAGTTCTTC. This gives the protein CASKLAEAYNEQFF.

The V and J genes are TRBV29-1 and TRBJ1-1; D not resolved. The V gene's germline CDR1 is SQVTM and CDR2 ANQGSEA. V was trimmed by 1 base and J by 7 bases, leaving 13 bases between them. There are 13 residues in the CDR3. CDR3 region: CSVEVTGSGEAFF. The DNA for the CDR3 is TGCAGCGTTGAAGTGACCGGGTCCGGTGAAGCTTTCTTT.

The rearrangement joins TRBV3-1 (or the pseudogene TRBV3-2) to TRBJ2-7, with TRBD2 matching over 10 bases. The CDR3 runs to 16 residues. V shed 1 base and J 2 bases; nucleotides not matched to a gene: 5. Germline V lookup: CDR1 LGHDT, CDR2 YNNKEL (reference sequence). The CDR3 bases are TGTGCCAGCAGCCAAGTCGGAGCGGGAGGGCCCTACGAGCAGTACTTC. Protein product: CASSQVGAGGPYEQYF.

This chain joins TRBV25-1 and TRBJ2-3, with TRBD2 matching 10 bases. This CDR3 spans 16 amino acids. Unmatched junction bases numbered 7, after V lost 5 bases and J lost 2 bases. CDR1 is MGHDK and CDR2 is SYGVNS in the germline V gene. CDR3 region: CASSRSLAGLTDTQYF. The CDR3 DNA follows: TGTGCCAGCAGTAGATCACTAGCGGGGCTCACAGATACGCAGTATTTT.

The chain carries TRBV29-1 and TRBJ2-7; TRBD1 aligns across 7 bases. Germline CDR1 is SQVTM and CDR2 is ANQGSEA. The length of the CDR3 is 13 residues. The trim removed 4 bases at V and 7 bases at J, leaving 10 bases unmatched. This CDR3 reads CSVGDRALGEQYF. The CDR3, as DNA: TGCAGCGTTGGGGACAGAGCCCTCGGGGAGCAGTACTTC.

The chain has TRBV27 and TRBJ2-2; TRBD1 is a possible D gene (5 bases). Trimming stripped 7 bases from V and 0 bases from J, with 15 bases between. This CDR3 has 16 amino acids. Germline V gives CDR1 MNHEY, CDR2 SMNVEV (reference sequence). CDR3 coding DNA: TGTGCCAGCACCGCATGGGGCAGGGCGAACACCGGGGAGCTGTTTTTT. This translates into CASTAWGRANTGELFF.

This clone was observed a handful of times. The genes are TRBV5-1 and TRBJ2-1; 10 positions match TRBD1. Trimming took 5 bases from V and 1 from J; bases not matched to a gene: 3. The germline V gene encodes CDR1 SGHRS and CDR2 YFSETQ. CDR3 length: 15 residues. This CDR3 is CASRRTGGSYNEQFF. The CDR3 DNA is TGCGCCAGCAGGAGGACAGGGGGGTCCTACAATGAGCAGTTCTTC.

The chain joins TRBV7-8 to TRBJ2-5; 9 bases agree with TRBD1. CDR1 SGHVS and CDR2 FQNEAQ come from the germline V gene. The CDR3 runs 16 residues. Trimming took 2 bases from V and 2 from J; bases not matched to a gene: 6. CDR3 sequence reads: CASSLRQGVGQETQYF. As DNA, the CDR3 is TGTGCCAGCAGCTTAAGACAGGGGGTCGGTCAAGAGACCCAGTACTTC.

Only a few counts were recorded for this clone. This chain connects TRBV5-1 to TRBJ1-5, with unresolved D. V lost 5 bases, J lost 4 bases, and 10 bases lay in between. Germline loops: CDR1 SGHRS, CDR2 YFSETQ. The CDR3 consists of 13 residues. DNA of the CDR3: TGCGCCAGCAGAATGGAGCTTAATCAGCCCCAGCATTTT. It translates to CASRMELNQPQHF.

This chain uses TRBV7-9 with TRBJ1-5; D uncertain. Trimming stripped 5 bases from V and 7 bases from J, with 21 bases between. CDR3 length: 16 residues. Germline CDR1 reads SEHNR; CDR2 reads FQNEAQ (reference sequence). Here the CDR3 DNA reads TGTGCCAGCAGCGCACTTTCGGCGGCTCCCTGGCAGCCCCAGCATTTT. This sequence encodes CASSALSAAPWQPQHF.